These 9 T cell receptor beta chains were sequenced from one sample in a study of human T cells and chemical hapten exposure. In TCRdb, the RACE reads were re-called with MiXCR into one record per CDR3 protein. The data show tens of thousands of distinct CDR3 sequences, about 3.7% seen once. Specified time point: healthy volunteer bleed at 6 weeks. It was from unfractionated whole blood that total RNA was extracted. The specimen was whole blood. The receptors shown here come from a human donor in good health. Some clones in this sample may be carry-over from other donors' samples.

The rearrangement links TRBV28 to TRBJ2-1; 7 positions match TRBD2. The CDR3 runs to 16 residues. CDR1 and CDR2 from the germline V gene are MDHEN and SYDVKM. V gave up 3 bases and J gave up 8 bases; unmatched junction bases: 13. The CDR3 DNA reads as TGTGCCAGCAGTTTGAGTTATGGACTAGGGCCCTATGAGCAGTTCTTC. Amino acid sequence: CASSLSYGLGPYEQFF.

This clonotype is labeled medium-sized. This rearrangement joins TRBV20-1 to TRBJ2-7; D remains ambiguous. From germline, CDR1 is DFQATT and CDR2 SNEGSKA (reference sequence). The CDR3 totals 14 residues. V gave up 3 bases and J gave up 2 bases, with 14 bases separating them. The CDR3 here is CSARSWQVAYEQYF. The CDR3 DNA follows: TGCAGTGCTAGGTCTTGGCAGGTAGCCTACGAGCAGTACTTC.

This clonotype has a count of ten or more. The rearrangement uses TRBV7-9 and TRBJ1-1, with 8 bases lining up with TRBD1. J lost 7 bases, V lost 5 bases, and 9 bases had no gene match. The CDR3 has 14 residues. From germline, CDR1 is SEHNR and CDR2 FQNEAQ (reference sequence). DNA for the CDR3: TGTGCCAGCAGCATAACGACAGGGGCGAATGAAGCTTTCTTT. It translates to CASSITTGANEAFF.

This clonotype was found many times. The CDR3 nucleotides are TGTGCCAGCAAGGGGCAGACTAACACCGGGGAGCTGTTTTTT. This sequence encodes CASKGQTNTGELFF. V and J are TRBV2 and TRBJ2-2; weak D call: TRBD1 (5 bases). The CDR3 extends over 14 amino acids. Per the germline V gene, CDR1 is SNHLY and CDR2 is FYNNEI. V was clipped by 7 bases and J by 2 bases, with 11 bases between them. The full variable domain, in which reference TRBV2 and TRBJ2-2 provide the parts outside the CDR3, is EPEVTQTPSHQVTQMGQEVILRCVPISNHLYFYWYRQILGQKVEFLVSFYNNEISEKSEIFDDQFSVERPDGSNFTLKIRSTKLEDSAMYFCASKGQTNTGELFFGEGSRLTVL.

The chain employs TRBV19 and TRBJ2-5; TRBD1 aligns across 9 bases. V shed 4 bases and J 3 bases; nucleotides not matched to a gene: 6. The CDR3 has 15 residues. Germline loops: CDR1 LNHDA, CDR2 SQIVND (reference sequence). The CDR3 spells CASSTGTGSKETQYF. The CDR3 DNA reads as TGTGCCAGTAGTACAGGGACAGGGAGTAAAGAGACCCAGTACTTC.

This clonotype was seen many times. V is TRBV6-5 and J is TRBJ2-3; D not certain. V shed 0 bases and J shed 4 bases, with 8 bases lying between them. Per germline, CDR1 MNHEY and CDR2 SVGAGI. The CDR3 spans 14 residues. CDR3 sequence (DNA): TGTGCCAGCAGTTACTCGAAGCAGTCAGATACGCAGTATTTT. Its protein product is CASSYSKQSDTQYF.

This clonotype was recorded at least ten times. The chain links TRBV6-2 or TRBV6-3 to TRBJ2-4, with D tentatively TRBD1 or TRBD2 (5 bases each). This CDR3 is 18 amino acids long. Germline V gene sequence: CDR1 MNHEY, CDR2 SVGEGT. Trimming shortened V by 5 bases and J by 6 bases, and 26 bases separated the two germline ends. CDR3 in DNA: TGTGCCAGCAGTCGCTTGACCGTGGGGGAACCTCCGGGAAACATTCAGTACTTC. As protein: CASSRLTVGEPPGNIQYF.

This clonotype was detected many times. V is TRBV6-5 and J is TRBJ2-3; D might be TRBD2 (5 bases). This CDR3 comprises 16 residues. The V end was cut by 0 bases, the J end by 4 bases, with 14 bases between. In germline, CDR1 is MNHEY, CDR2 SVGAGI. CDR3 DNA: TGTGCCAGCAGTTACTCGACACCCCCGGGGTCAGATACGCAGTATTTT. As protein: CASSYSTPPGSDTQYF.

This sequence joins TRBV28 and TRBJ1-2; D gene ambiguous. V was clipped by 9 bases and J by 0 bases, with 14 bases between them. CDR3 length equals 14 residues. CDR1 is MDHEN and CDR2 is SYDVKM in the germline V gene. In nucleotides, the CDR3 is TGTGCCAGTTCACAGTTCTCCCCTAACTATGGCTACACCTTC. This sequence encodes CASSQFSPNYGYTF.